Listed below are T cell receptor beta chains from one sample, sequenced in a study of cytomegalovirus exposure and HLA in healthy donors. The data were produced by immunoSEQ multiplex PCR, yet TCRdb's version contains in-frame clones alone and is incomplete. The repertoire has about 150,000 clones, 64% of them found once; the top ten carry about 3%. The sequencing sample was made of PBMCs. Source of these receptors: a woman in her twenties or thirties in good health and CMV-seropositive. The conserved cysteine and the conserved F or W are not part of the CDR3 here. Part of the rows lack a size; the others show once, few, many or a class for expanded clones.

j_call: TRBJ1-5; v_call: TRBV28; clone_size: few; cdr3_aa: ASMGREYSNQPQH
j_call: TRBJ2-2; v_call: TRBV10-2; clone_size: once; cdr3_aa: ASTRSGGPTGELF
j_call: TRBJ1-2; v_call: TRBV4-2; clone_size: .; cdr3_aa: ASSQEAGANYGYT
j_call: TRBJ2-2; v_call: TRBV6-1; clone_size: .; cdr3_aa: ASRGRNTGELF
j_call: TRBJ1-4; v_call: TRBV9; clone_size: .; cdr3_aa: ASSLGGEDFGEKLF
j_call: TRBJ2-1; v_call: TRBV5-1; clone_size: .; cdr3_aa: ASSLVGGRTGYNEQF
j_call: TRBJ1-5; v_call: TRBV27; clone_size: few; cdr3_aa: ASSLNGGGQPQH
j_call: TRBJ2-3; v_call: TRBV23-1; clone_size: .; cdr3_aa: ASSQSFCAQY
j_call: TRBJ1-2; v_call: TRBV5-5; clone_size: .; cdr3_aa: ASSLGGSTYYGYT
j_call: TRBJ2-4; v_call: TRBV7-9; clone_size: .; cdr3_aa: ASSHSGMPNIQY
j_call: TRBJ2-5; v_call: TRBV7-9; clone_size: .; cdr3_aa: ASSFIGARETQY
j_call: TRBJ2-1; v_call: TRBV10-3; clone_size: .; cdr3_aa: AIMDSLPSNEQF
j_call: TRBJ2-1; v_call: TRBV7-3; clone_size: .; cdr3_aa: ASSLTTVYNEQF
j_call: TRBJ2-5; v_call: TRBV6-5; clone_size: .; cdr3_aa: ATYSGAQETQY
j_call: TRBJ1-5; v_call: TRBV6-5; clone_size: once; cdr3_aa: ASRPGYYQPQH
j_call: TRBJ1-3; v_call: TRBV15; clone_size: few; cdr3_aa: ATSRDTIRSGNTIY
j_call: TRBJ2-3; v_call: TRBV4-1; clone_size: .; cdr3_aa: ASSQAEVSRGSTDTQY
j_call: TRBJ1-3; v_call: TRBV9; clone_size: .; cdr3_aa: ASSGVDRGNTIY
j_call: TRBJ2-7; v_call: TRBV19; clone_size: .; cdr3_aa: ASSTSGTSVSYEQY
j_call: TRBJ1-1; v_call: TRBV5-1; clone_size: once; cdr3_aa: ASSYGQEYTEAF
j_call: TRBJ1-1; v_call: TRBV4-1; clone_size: once; cdr3_aa: ASSQDGLRARRDTEAF
j_call: TRBJ1-1; v_call: TRBV18; clone_size: .; cdr3_aa: ASSPLQGLSTEAF
j_call: TRBJ1-1; v_call: TRBV14; clone_size: .; cdr3_aa: ASSQVGGSTEAF
j_call: TRBJ1-2; v_call: TRBV21-1; clone_size: .; cdr3_aa: ASSSEGSGYT
j_call: TRBJ1-1; v_call: TRBV7-9; clone_size: .; cdr3_aa: ASRRLRGTEAF
j_call: TRBJ1-1; v_call: TRBV10-2; clone_size: .; cdr3_aa: ASRARVTNTEAF
j_call: TRBJ1-4; v_call: TRBV18; clone_size: .; cdr3_aa: ASSPDRINEKLF
j_call: TRBJ1-1; v_call: TRBV13; clone_size: once; cdr3_aa: ASSLGWEDRGLTEAF
j_call: TRBJ1-1; v_call: TRBV11-2; clone_size: .; cdr3_aa: ASSVGLSNTEAF
j_call: TRBJ2-7; v_call: TRBV11-3; clone_size: few; cdr3_aa: ASRGTGEGEQY
j_call: TRBJ1-1; v_call: TRBV23-1; clone_size: .; cdr3_aa: ASLETANTEAF
j_call: TRBJ2-5; v_call: TRBV6-4; clone_size: .; cdr3_aa: ASIEAIRIAGGGETQY
j_call: TRBJ1-6; v_call: TRBV4-2; clone_size: few; cdr3_aa: ASSPQASSYNSPLH
j_call: TRBJ1-6; v_call: TRBV5-1; clone_size: .; cdr3_aa: ASSLDGQAGNSPLH
j_call: TRBJ1-2; v_call: TRBV5-1; clone_size: .; cdr3_aa: ASSPWTSYYGYT